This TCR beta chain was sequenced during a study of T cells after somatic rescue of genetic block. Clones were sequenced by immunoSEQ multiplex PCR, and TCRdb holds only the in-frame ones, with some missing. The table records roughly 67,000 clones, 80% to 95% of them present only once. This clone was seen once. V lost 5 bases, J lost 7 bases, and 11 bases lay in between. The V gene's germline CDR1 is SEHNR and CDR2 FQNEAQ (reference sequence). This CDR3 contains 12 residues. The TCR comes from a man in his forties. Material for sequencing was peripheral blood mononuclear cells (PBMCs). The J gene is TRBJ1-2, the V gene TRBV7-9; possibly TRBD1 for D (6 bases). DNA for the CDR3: TGTGCCAGCAGCCCTACAGGGCTTGGCTACACCTTC. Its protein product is CASSPTGLGYTF.